This TCR beta chain emerged from a study of CD8+ T cells in alopecia areata. General study results and limits: Lesional tissue from the scalp (especially in alopecia totalis/universalis) showed higher clonality than normal scalp.

The treatment here: oral pan-JAK inhibitor, 5-10 mg twice daily. Lesional scalp tissue (obtained by punch biopsy) and peripheral blood were collected from alopecia areata patients. Starting from PBMCs, sorting isolated CD4+ and CD8+ T cells. Sequencing relied on a cDNA template that was reverse transcribed from extracted RNA. Repertoires were generated with immunoSEQ multiplex PCR, while TCRdb's copy carries only in-frame clones and drops some. This sample has 120,000 or so clones, with around 63% found just once. Germline V gene data show CDR1 as SQVTM and CDR2 as ANQGSEA. Trimming took 6 bases from V and 2 from J, leaving 10 bases between them. The CDR3 is 12 residues long. Comments on this clone: Its antigen is unidentified.

Sample: CD4+ T cells sorted from blood, taken at week 4, from a patient treated with tofacitinib. The source of this sequence is a human donor with alopecia areata. The rearrangement uses TRBV29-1 and TRBJ2-5; D possibly matches TRBD1 or TRBD2 (6 bases each). The CDR3 coding sequence is TGCAGCGTGGGGGGCGGTCAAGAGACCCAGTACTTC. It yields the protein CSVGGGQETQYF. The full variable domain, rest sourced from reference TRBV29-1 and TRBJ2-5, is SAVISQKPSRDICQRGTSLTIQCQVDSQVTMMFWYRQQPGQSLTLIATANQGSEATYESGFVIDKFPISRPNLTFSTLTVSNMSPEDSSIYLCSVGGGQETQYFGPGTRLLVL.